One sample yielded the 4 T cell receptor beta chains listed below, sequenced in a study of blood T cells in healthy people across ages. Primed by a sample-barcoded 5' primer and a J-beta primer mix, a second PCR proceeded for roughly 6 to 12 cycles. TCRdb analysed the 5' RACE reads with MiXCR anew, one entry per CDR3 protein. This sample has more than 600,000 distinct CDR3 sequences, with around 25% found just once. This sample also belongs to another study, concerning T cells of mothers and their children.

The specimen sequenced was blood. The receptors shown here come from a boy aged 10-17 years in good health.

Only a few counts were recorded for this clonotype. The V call is TRBV7-3, the J call TRBJ1-1; D call uncertain. Germline V gene data show CDR1 as SGHTA and CDR2 as FQGTGA. This CDR3 is 13 amino acids long. V lost 0 bases and J 11 bases, leaving 13 bases between the germline ends. This chain's CDR3 is CASSLTHTGNAFF. CDR3 coding DNA: TGTGCCAGCAGCTTAACTCATACGGGCAACGCTTTCTTT. Full variable domain (missing parts from reference TRBV7-3 and TRBJ1-1): GAGVSQTPSNKVTEKGKYVELRCDPISGHTALYWYRQSLGQGPEFLIYFQGTGAADDSGLPNDRFFAVRPEGSVSTLKIQRTERGDSAVYLCASSLTHTGNAFFGQGTRLTVV.

The genes are TRBV7-8 and TRBJ2-1, with D perhaps matching TRBD1 (5 bases). Germline V gene sequence: CDR1 SGHVS, CDR2 FQNEAQ. The CDR3 runs to 16 residues. Trimming took off 1 base at V and 9 bases at J, with 19 bases between the two ends. DNA for the CDR3: TGTGCCAGCAGCTTAGAGGGGTCCCCTGGTACGCGTGAGCAGTTCTTC. Amino acids: CASSLEGSPGTREQFF.

The V gene is TRBV30, the J gene TRBJ1-4; unclear D gene. The CDR3 runs to 11 residues. Germline loops: CDR1 GTSNPN, CDR2 SVGIG (reference sequence). V lost 5 bases to trimming and J lost 5 bases, with 6 bases between them. The CDR3 region has the DNA TGTGCCTGGCCTGGGAATGAAAAACTGTTTTTT. Protein sequence: CAWPGNEKLFF.

In this sample, this clonotype turned up a few times. This chain links TRBV29-1 with TRBJ1-1; no clear D gene. Trimming shortened V by 4 bases and J by 1 base, and 10 bases separated the two germline ends. The CDR3 extends over 13 amino acids. Looked up from germline, CDR1 is SQVTM and CDR2 is ANQGSEA. As DNA, the CDR3 is TGCAGCGTTGGAGGAAGGCAGAACACTGAAGCTTTCTTT. Protein sequence: CSVGGRQNTEAFF.